The subject of this entry is one T cell receptor (beta chain). Its cognate antigen has yet to be identified. Spanning cysteine to phenylalanine, the CDR3 consists of 15 amino acids. The entry carries no DNA sequence. As encoded in the germline V gene, CDR1 is SGHDT while CDR2 is YYEEEE. Library method: 5' RACE. For each TCR library, approximately 3.5 ug of total RNA was used. For each sample, cDNA was synthesized in eight separate reactions using SMARTScribe reverse transcriptase. During cDNA synthesis, unique molecular identifiers containing a 6-nucleotide sample barcode were introduced by template switching. TCRalpha and TCRbeta cDNA was amplified by two nested PCRs of around 16 and 10 cycles, with bead purification after each PCR. Before amplification, the cDNA was treated with uracil DNA-glycosylase and purified using the QIAquick PCR purification kit. In the second PCR, Illumina TruSeq-compatible adapters and sample-specific barcodes were added. Library quality and concentration were checked on TapeStation and Qubit, and libraries were pooled at about 5 ng each. Pooled libraries were sequenced on an Illumina HiSeq2500 single-index Rapid Run with 2 x 100 bp reads and custom sequencing primers. Concerning the study's data processing: MiGEC version 1.2.6 was used for UMI-based consensus assembly, which corrected PCR and sequencing errors. V(D)J alignment, clonotype assembly and CDR3 extraction were performed with MiXCR version 2.1.1. Normalisation of gene usage, clonotype sharing and MAIT/NKT TCR abundance was achieved by analysing the top 1000, 10 000 and 20 000 clonotypes per sample. After downsampling to 27 000 UMIs, diversity was calculated as the inverse Simpson index using the vegan R package. Paired Mann-Whitney U tests on discordant twin pairs were used, with Benjamini-Hochberg multiple-testing correction. TCRdb reprocessed the reads, so every CDR3 protein sequence counts as one entry and DNA is not shown. Here the V and J calls rest on TCRdb's processing, not on the authors' analysis. The sample's table lists a count of approximately 330,000 distinct CDR3 sequences. The top ten clonotypes cover under 2.5% of the sample.

This record comes from a study of monozygotic twins with inflammatory bowel disease (dated by TCRdb to the late 2010s). Context from the whole study: The complete study included approximately 28 monozygotic twin pairs: 19 IBD-discordant Danish pairs and nine German pairs, of which four were IBD-concordant and five were IBD-discordant. Each individual had, on average, about 151 000 unique TCRalpha sequences and 181 000 unique TCRbeta sequences available for analysis. Disease-associated traits were sought mainly through comparisons between IBD patients and their genetically identical healthy co-twins within discordant pairs.

The research as a whole found: Because patients were on differing immunosuppressive treatments, the repertoires may have picked up extra background noise and inter-individual variability. No difference in repertoire similarity was observed between concordant and discordant twins, possibly owing to limited statistical power. The analysis was unable to tell different T cell subtypes apart. Fewer clonotypes were shared with other individuals by IBD patients than by healthy twins, most markedly in patients showing signs of disease activity. Measured by the inverse Simpson index, TCRbeta repertoire diversity was lower in IBD patients than in their healthy co-twins. No single strong signal or clonotype linked to IBD turned up in the results, so the idea that one exists was not supported.

A roughly 2.5 ml peripheral blood sample was drawn into PAXgene tubes per donor and stored at -80°C. Without T cell sorting, total RNA was isolated from whole blood using the PAXgene blood miRNA kit on an automated QIAcube. Peripheral blood from monozygotic twin pairs concordant or discordant for inflammatory bowel disease was subjected to deep TCRalpha and TCRbeta repertoire profiling with unique molecular barcoding. Smoking habits were recorded for all twin pairs, and individuals were classified as current, former or never smokers. The sequenced sample consisted of blood. This clonotype was obtained from a human donor with ulcerative colitis or Crohn's disease, or a healthy co-twin of an affected twin (not recorded which). The chain is assembled from TRBV5-6 and TRBJ1-1. CDR3 sequence: CASSRRKTMNTEAFF.